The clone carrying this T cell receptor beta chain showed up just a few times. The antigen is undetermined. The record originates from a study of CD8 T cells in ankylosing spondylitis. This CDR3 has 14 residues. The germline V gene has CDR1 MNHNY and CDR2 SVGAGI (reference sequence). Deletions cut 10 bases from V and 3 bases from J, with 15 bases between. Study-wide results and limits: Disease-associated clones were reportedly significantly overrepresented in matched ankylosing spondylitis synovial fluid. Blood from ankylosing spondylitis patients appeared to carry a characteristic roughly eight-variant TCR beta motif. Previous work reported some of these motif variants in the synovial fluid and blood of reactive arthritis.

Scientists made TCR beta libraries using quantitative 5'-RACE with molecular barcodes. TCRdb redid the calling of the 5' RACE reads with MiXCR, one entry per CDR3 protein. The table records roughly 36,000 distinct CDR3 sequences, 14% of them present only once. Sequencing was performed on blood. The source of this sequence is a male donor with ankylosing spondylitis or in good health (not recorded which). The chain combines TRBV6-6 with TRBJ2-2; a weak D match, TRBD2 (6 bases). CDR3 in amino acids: CATQPGDHTGELFF. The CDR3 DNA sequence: TGTGCCACCCAACCGGGGGACCACACCGGGGAGCTGTTTTTT.